The 27 T cell receptor beta chains in this list originate from one sample, sequenced in a study of metastatic and nonmetastatic thyroid tumors. TCRdb re-called clones via MiXCR from the PCR reads. The sample includes 23,000 or so clones, approximately 22% of them seen just once. Thyroid surgery had not been preceded by any treatment in any patient. The source material was blood. The receptor set was obtained from a male donor with papillary thyroid cancer or a benign thyroid nodule (not recorded which). Some clones in this sample may be carry-over from other donors' samples.

J is TRBJ2-7 and V is TRBV6-1; 9 bases are a match to TRBD1. V lost 6 bases and J lost 5; bases outside the gene matches: 11. Germline V lookup: CDR1 MNHNS, CDR2 SASEGT. The CDR3 length is 15 residues. This CDR3 is CASSISGTGWDEQYF. DNA for the CDR3: TGTGCCAGCAGCATATCCGGGACAGGGTGGGACGAGCAGTACTTC.

This clone has only a few counts. The chain links TRBV19 to TRBJ1-2, with D maybe TRBD1 (5 bases). Trimming cost V 7 bases and J 4 bases, with 22 bases left between them. Germline V gene lookup returns CDR1 LNHDA and CDR2 SQIVND (reference sequence). The CDR3 loop spans 16 amino acids. For the CDR3, the DNA is TGTGCCAGTACAAATTCTGGGGGGACCGATCGCTATGGCTACACCTTC. Encoded protein: CASTNSGGTDRYGYTF. Drawing the rest from reference TRBV19 and TRBJ1-2, the complete variable domain is DGGITQSPKYLFRKEGQNVTLSCEQNLNHDAMYWYRQDPGQGLRLIYYSQIVNDFQKGDIAEGYSVSREKKESFPLTVTSAQKNPTAFYLCASTNSGGTDRYGYTFGSGTRLTVV.

CDR3 bases: TGTGCCAGCAGCAAGGGATTTGGAAACACCATATATTTT. This gives the protein CASSKGFGNTIYF. The rearrangement links TRBV12-3 or TRBV12-4 to TRBJ1-3; D uncertain. Trimming took off 6 bases at V and 3 bases at J, with 9 bases between the two ends. The CDR3 length is 13 residues.

This clone was seen at least ten times. J is TRBJ1-3 and V is TRBV6-2 or TRBV6-3; no clear D. This CDR3 has 17 amino acids. Looked up from germline, CDR1 is MNHEY and CDR2 is SVGEGT. The V end was cut by 6 bases, the J end by 0 bases, with 18 bases between. The CDR3 sequence is CASSRPRRLFSGNTIYF. CDR3 DNA: TGTGCCAGCAGCCGCCCCCGACGGCTTTTCTCTGGAAACACCATATATTTT.

The chain joins TRBV11-3 to TRBJ1-6; possible D gene TRBD1, 5 bases. CDR1 SGHNT and CDR2 YENEEA come from the germline V gene. This CDR3 has 13 residues. Trimming stripped 5 bases from V and 7 bases from J, with 9 bases between. The CDR3 DNA reads TGTGCCAGCAGCGACGGGACCAATTCACCCCTCCACTTT. It specifies CASSDGTNSPLHF.

This clone appeared many times. The chain has TRBV18 and TRBJ2-7; D not resolved. Trimming took off 0 bases at V and 1 base at J, with 10 bases between the two ends. The CDR3 contains 15 residues. Germline V CDR1 and CDR2: KGHSH, LQKENI. As DNA, the CDR3 is TGTGCCAGCTCACCACCGGAATCCGAGTCCTACGAGCAGTACTTC. This translates into CASSPPESESYEQYF.

There are many counts of this clone. This could be a read error, since a much larger clone is one nucleotide away. Other nucleotide sequences from this sample produce the same CDR3. The J gene is TRBJ2-1, the V gene TRBV6-6, with 9 bases lining up with TRBD1. Per the germline V gene, CDR1 is MNHNY and CDR2 is SVGAGI (reference sequence). The CDR3 sequence is 17 residues long. CDR3 loop: CASRLLPGQGSYNEQLF. CDR3 sequence (DNA): TGTGCCAGCAGATTACTTCCGGGACAGGGATCCTACAATGAGCAGCTCTTC.

This clone was seen ten or more times. J is TRBJ2-1 and V is TRBV6-6; 11 bases match TRBD1. The CDR3 is 15 residues long. Trimming took 2 bases from V and 4 from J; bases not matched to a gene: 1. Germline CDR1 MNHNY, CDR2 SVGAGI (reference sequence). The CDR3 sequence: CASSYGDRGYNEQFF. In DNA form, the CDR3 reads TGTGCCAGCAGTTACGGGGACAGGGGGTACAATGAGCAGTTCTTC.

On this clone itself: One end of the junction fails to match germline, which may point to a read error. This rearrangement joins TRBV29-1 to TRBJ1-1; no firm D call. Looked up from germline, CDR1 is SQVTM and CDR2 is ANQGSEA. This CDR3 has 13 residues. The CDR3: CSVEEQANNEAFF. Here the CDR3 DNA reads TGCAGCGTTGAAGAGCAGGCGAACAATGAAGCTTTCTTT.

This clone was found many times. The chain employs TRBV20-1 and TRBJ2-7; TRBD1 is a possible D gene (6 bases). Germline lookup yields CDR1 DFQATT and CDR2 SNEGSKA (reference sequence). Trimming took 3 bases from V and 7 from J, leaving 10 bases between them. This CDR3 comprises 11 residues. CDR3 protein: CSASEGEEQYF. As DNA, the CDR3 is TGCAGTGCTAGCGAGGGGGAAGAGCAGTACTTC.

This clone was observed at least ten times. V and J are TRBV20-1 and TRBJ1-2, with D possibly TRBD1 on 5 matching bases. Germline CDR1 and CDR2: DFQATT and SNEGSKA (reference sequence). V was pared by 0 bases and J by 2 bases, with 13 bases between. There are 15 residues in the CDR3. As DNA, the CDR3 is TGCAGTGCTAGAGATTATGCCAGGGCCAACTATGGCTACACCTTC. Translation: CSARDYARANYGYTF.

This clone was observed many times. The chain recombines TRBV20-1 with TRBJ2-7, with a tentative D call TRBD2 (5 bases). The V gene's germline CDR1 is DFQATT and CDR2 SNEGSKA (reference sequence). V lost 6 bases and J 2 bases, leaving 17 bases between the germline ends. The CDR3 consists of 14 residues. The CDR3 loop reads CSASRTGPAYEQYF. DNA of the CDR3: TGCAGTGCATCGCGGACTGGGCCTGCCTACGAGCAGTACTTC.

This clone has ten or more counts. The rearrangement links TRBV7-9 to TRBJ1-5; D possibly corresponds to TRBD1 (5 bases). V lost 5 bases and J lost 4, with 9 bases in between. CDR3 length: 13 residues. CDR1 and CDR2 from the germline V gene are SEHNR and FQNEAQ (reference sequence). The CDR3 bases are TGTGCCAGCAGCCCCTCAGGGAATCAGCCCCAGCATTTT. Translation gives CASSPSGNQPQHF.

This clone was counted at least ten times. V gene TRBV25-1 combines with J gene TRBJ1-6; D may be TRBD1 (5 bases). This CDR3 is 15 amino acids long. From germline, CDR1 is MGHDK and CDR2 SYGVNS. V lost 5 bases and J lost 7, with 15 bases in between. The CDR3 bases are TGTGCCAGCAGTCCGCGGGACCTCCAAAATTCACCCCTCCACTTT. Translation gives CASSPRDLQNSPLHF. The complete variable domain, with remaining parts taken from reference TRBV25-1 and TRBJ1-6, reads EADIYQTPRYLVIGTGKKITLECSQTMGHDKMYWYQQDPGMELHLIHYSYGVNSTEKGDLSSESTVSRIRTEHFPLTLESARPSHTSQYLCASSPRDLQNSPLHFGNGTRLTVT.

This clone was recorded many times. The rearrangement uses TRBV3-1 and TRBJ2-3; D is tentatively TRBD1 or TRBD2 (5 bases each). The CDR3 totals 19 residues. The germline V and J ends were trimmed by 3 bases and 1 base, with 23 bases remaining between them. Germline V gives CDR1 LGHDT, CDR2 YNNKEL (reference sequence). CDR3 bases: TGTGCCAGCAGCCAGTTTTTAACCGGGACGCCGGTAGGCACAGATACGCAGTATTTT. Protein: CASSQFLTGTPVGTDTQYF.

V is TRBV30 and J is TRBJ1-5, with 7 positions matching TRBD1. Trimming removed 5 bases from V and 3 bases from J; junction bases left unmatched: 10. Germline assignment: CDR1 GTSNPN and CDR2 SVGIG (reference sequence). The CDR3 consists of 15 residues. CDR3 bases: TGTGCCTGGTCTACAGGGGCCCTTATCAATCAGCCCCAGCATTTT. Its protein is CAWSTGALINQPQHF.

The chain recombines TRBV2 with TRBJ2-7; 7 bases align to TRBD2. V lost 6 bases and J lost 0; bases outside the gene matches: 5. This CDR3 spans 14 amino acids. From germline, CDR1 is SNHLY and CDR2 FYNNEI. The CDR3 DNA reads TGTGCCAGCAGGAGCGGGACGAGCTCCTACGAGCAGTACTTC. Its protein is CASRSGTSSYEQYF.

This clone was picked up many times. This chain links TRBV5-1 with TRBJ1-1, with 10 bases that match TRBD1. The junction had 3 bases not matched to a gene; V was cut back by 4 bases and J by 3 bases. The CDR3 totals 14 residues. Germline CDR1 reads SGHRS; CDR2 reads YFSETQ. The CDR3 reads CASSRGQGYTEAFF. Here the CDR3 DNA reads TGCGCCAGCAGCAGGGGACAGGGGTACACTGAAGCTTTCTTT. Supplemented by reference TRBV5-1 and TRBJ1-1, the full variable domain reads KAGVTQTPRYLIKTRGQQVTLSCSPISGHRSVSWYQQTPGQGLQFLFEYFSETQRNKGNFPGRFSGRQFSNSRSEMNVSTLELGDSALYLCASSRGQGYTEAFFGQGTRLTVV.

This clone was recorded many times. The chain joins TRBV7-9 to TRBJ1-5; D call uncertain. The CDR3 consists of 14 residues. V was shortened by 8 bases and J by 0 bases, with 11 bases between the two germline ends. Germline V gives CDR1 SEHNR, CDR2 FQNEAQ (reference sequence). The CDR3 DNA reads TGTGCCAGCGGTACAGACTATAGCAATCAGCCCCAGCATTTT. Its protein is CASGTDYSNQPQHF.

This clone has a handful of counts. One end of the junction is discordant with germline, which a read error may explain. This rearrangement joins TRBV19 to TRBJ2-6; no definite D call. CDR1 is LNHDA, CDR2 SQIVND, per germline (reference sequence). The CDR3 runs to 14 residues. The CDR3 spells CASSTSSGSNVLTF. Written as DNA, the CDR3 is TGTGCCAGTAGTACGAGCTCTGGGTCCAACGTCCTGACTTTC. The complete variable domain, with remaining parts taken from reference TRBV19 and TRBJ2-6, reads DGGITQSPKYLFRKEGQNVTLSCEQNLNHDAMYWYRQDPGQGLRLIYYSQIVNDFQKGDIAEGYSVSREKKESFPLTVTSAQKNPTAFYLCASSTSSGSNVLTFGAGSRLTVL.

Many counts were recorded for this clone. V usage is TRBV9 and J usage is TRBJ1-3; TRBD1 aligns across 8 bases. Germline V lookup: CDR1 SGDLS, CDR2 YYNGEE. The CDR3 is 15 amino acids. Trimming removed 0 bases from V and 3 bases from J; junction bases left unmatched: 2. The CDR3 DNA sequence: TGTGCCAGCAGCGTAGCAGGGGGCGGTGGAAACACCATATATTTT. This codes for CASSVAGGGGNTIYF.

This clone was detected ten times or more. J is TRBJ2-1 and V is TRBV12-3 or TRBV12-4, with D perhaps given as TRBD1 or TRBD2 (5 bases each). V lost 6 bases to trimming and J lost 2 bases, with 17 bases between them. The CDR3 has 16 amino acids. This CDR3 is CASRSYRDGPYNEQFF. For the CDR3, the DNA is TGTGCCAGCAGATCGTACCGGGACGGACCCTACAATGAGCAGTTCTTC.

In its sample, this clone was seen many times. This chain joins TRBV6-5 and TRBJ1-6; no definite D call. Germline V gene lookup returns CDR1 MNHEY and CDR2 SVGAGI. The CDR3 has 13 amino acids. V gave up 2 bases and J gave up 6 bases, with 5 bases separating them. The CDR3 DNA follows: TGTGCCAGCAGTTACGACCCTAATTCACCCCTCCACTTT. Its translation is CASSYDPNSPLHF.

This clone was picked up many times. The gene calls are TRBV30 and TRBJ2-7, with 11 bases lining up with TRBD2. Trimming at V came to 2 bases and at J to 2 bases, leaving 11 bases not matched to a gene. CDR1 is GTSNPN and CDR2 is SVGIG in the germline V gene (reference sequence). CDR3 length: 17 residues. The CDR3 coding sequence is TGTGCCTGGAGTCACCTGAAAGGACTAGCGGGTACCTACGAGCAGTACTTC. Amino acid sequence: CAWSHLKGLAGTYEQYF.

This clone was counted at least ten times. V is TRBV6-1 and J is TRBJ1-5; 7 nucleotides match TRBD1. Germline lookup yields CDR1 MNHNS and CDR2 SASEGT. CDR3 size: 15 residues. The V gene end was trimmed by 3 bases and the J gene end by 2 bases; junction bases not matched to a gene: 4. The CDR3 reads CASSETGFGNQPQHF. The CDR3, as DNA: TGTGCCAGCAGTGAGACAGGGTTCGGCAATCAGCCCCAGCATTTT.

Within the sample, this clone is medium-sized. J is TRBJ2-7 and V is TRBV6-2 or TRBV6-3; the D is unclear. This CDR3 comprises 18 residues. Germline CDR1 MNHEY, CDR2 SVGEGT. The V end lost 3 bases, the J end lost 0 bases, and 21 bases lay between the germline ends. CDR3 DNA sequence: TGTGCCAGCAGTTATTTCCGGAGATCACGTAAAAGCTCCTACGAGCAGTACTTC. Translating it yields CASSYFRRSRKSSYEQYF.

This clone was found many times. The V call is TRBV2, the J call TRBJ1-5; 9 nucleotides align to TRBD1. J lost 5 bases, V lost 7 bases, and 9 bases had no gene match. CDR1 is SNHLY, CDR2 FYNNEI, per germline. The CDR3 spans 15 residues. The CDR3 DNA reads TGTGCCAGCACATCTACGGGACAGGGATATCAGCCCCAGCATTTT. As protein: CASTSTGQGYQPQHF.